This TCR beta chain was identified in a study of PD-1 blockade in classical Hodgkin lymphoma. All trial patients relapsed after autologous stem cell transplantation. V lost 5 bases and J 0 bases, leaving 11 bases between the germline ends. The CDR3 has 15 amino acids. CDR1 and CDR2 from the germline V gene are SGHVS and FQNEAQ. TCRdb keeps only in-frame clones here, not all; method: immunoSEQ multiplex PCR. The sample records tens of thousands of clones, 60% to 75% being singletons. The specimen was peripheral blood mononuclear cells (PBMCs), collected at baseline. This receptor was obtained from a human donor with classical Hodgkin lymphoma. J is TRBJ1-3 and V is TRBV7-8, with D possibly TRBD1 on 6 matching bases. The CDR3 DNA sequence: TGTGCCAGCAGCCCAGGGGTAGGCTCTGGAAACACCATATATTTT. Translated: CASSPGVGSGNTIYF. The whole variable domain, filled in from reference TRBV7-8 and TRBJ1-3, reads GAGVSQSPRYKVAKRGQDVALRCDPISGHVSLFWYQQALGQGPEFLTYFQNEAQLDKSGLPSDRFFAERPEGSVSTLKIQRTQQEDSAVYLCASSPGVGSGNTIYFGEGSWLTVV.